This T cell receptor beta chain was recorded in a study of T cell changes during pregnancy in multiple sclerosis. Data came from immunoSEQ multiplex PCR; TCRdb stores just in-frame clones and leaves some out. The sample has some 16,000 clones; approximately 84% are singletons. V lost 0 bases, J lost 2 bases, and 1 base stayed unmatched. Germline CDR1 MNHEY, CDR2 SMNVEV (reference sequence). This CDR3 spans 15 amino acids. Concerning this clone itself: Other DNA variants within this sample encode the same CDR3.

The material was CD8+ T cells from peripheral blood mononuclear cells, obtained in the second trimester of pregnancy. The rearrangement joins TRBV27 to TRBJ1-2; 9 nucleotides align to TRBD1. The sequence came from a female donor in good health, enrolled as a control in a pregnancy study. The CDR3 DNA sequence: TGTGCCAGCAGTTTATCCGGGACAGGGAACTATGGCTACACCTTC. This translates into CASSLSGTGNYGYTF.